The clone carrying this TCR beta chain was observed a handful of times. This record comes from a study of blood T cell repertoires in COVID-19. This table comes from immunoSEQ multiplex PCR, and its TCRdb copy is limited to in-frame clones, with some not included. This sample has approximately 200,000 clones, with approximately 89% found just once. V dropped 1 base and J dropped 7; count of bases not matched to a gene: 4. The germline V gene encodes CDR1 LGHNA and CDR2 YNFKEQ. This CDR3 contains 13 residues. This TCR derives from a woman in her 30s with acute or convalescent COVID-19. This chain links TRBV4-2 with TRBJ2-7, with TRBD1 matching over 7 bases. Sequenced sample: peripheral blood. The CDR3: CASSQGLRGEQYF. CDR3 bases: TGTGCCAGCAGCCAAGGCCTCAGGGGGGAGCAGTACTTC.